Listed below are T cell receptor beta chains from one sample, sequenced in a study of T cell responses to AZD1222 COVID-19 vaccine. Only in-frame clones appear in the TCRdb table, and some are missing; sequencing was by immunoSEQ multiplex PCR. The sample has roughly 150,000 clones, about 93% seen once. The material sequenced was peripheral blood, taken on day 0 of AZD1222 vaccination. The receptor source for this set is an adult in good health. CDR3s include the opening cysteine and the closing phenylalanine or tryptophan. Fields, in order: D gene, clone size, V gene, J gene, CDR3 DNA, CDR3 protein. The D gene is left open where the match is weak. Some rows mark clone size as missing; the rest say once, few, many or name a class of expanded clone.

>NA|NA|TRBV3-1/TRBV3-2|TRBJ2-2
TGTGCCAGCAGCCAAGCAGACACCGGGGAGCTGTTTTTT
CASSQADTGELFF
>NA|NA|TRBV19|TRBJ2-5
TGTGCCAGTAGTAGGACACCTAGGCAAGAGACCCAGTACTTC
CASSRTPRQETQYF
>NA|NA|TRBV6-1|TRBJ2-6
TGTGCCAGCAGTGAGGTCGCTGGGGCCAACGTCCTGACTTTC
CASSEVAGANVLTF
>TRBD1|NA|TRBV29-1|TRBJ2-5
TGCAGCGTTGAAGATAGGTTAGGACAGGGCCGAGAGACCCAGTACTTC
CSVEDRLGQGRETQYF
>TRBD1|few|TRBV2|TRBJ2-5
TGTGCCAGCAGATCCACAGGGGGAGAGACCCAGTACTTC
CASRSTGGETQYF
>NA|NA|TRBV30|TRBJ1-2
TGTGCCTGGAGTAGAAGGGTCTATGGCTACACCTTC
CAWSRRVYGYTF
>NA|NA|TRBV11-2|TRBJ1-2
TGTGCCAGCAGTTCTACCCGGGACACCGAAAACTATGGCTACACCTTC
CASSSTRDTENYGYTF
>NA|NA|TRBV6-5|TRBJ1-4
TGTGCCAGCAGGAAGAGTGAAAAACTGTTTTTT
CASRKSEKLFF
>NA|NA|TRBV7-8|TRBJ1-3
TGTGCCAGCAGCTCGACATCTGGAAACACCATATATTTT
CASSSTSGNTIYF
>TRBD1|NA|TRBV9|TRBJ1-1
TGTGCCAGCACCGAGACAGGGAGGAACACTGAAGCTTTCTTT
CASTETGRNTEAFF
>NA|NA|TRBV7-9|TRBJ2-3
TGTGCCAGCAGCTCGATCACGGGCTCAGGGAATACGCAGTATTTT
CASSSITGSGNTQYF
>NA|NA|TRBV6-5|TRBJ1-1
TGTGCCAGCAGGTGGGCGAGCAGGGCTGAAGCTTTCTTT
CASRWASRAEAFF
>NA|few|TRBV5-6|TRBJ2-1
TGTGCCAGCGGCCGGGACCCCCGATCGAATGAGCAGTTCTTC
CASGRDPRSNEQFF
>NA|NA|TRBV21-1|TRBJ1-3
TGTGCCAGCACCCTCGGGACAGGGAACGGGGTGGATGGAAACACCATATATTTT
CASTLGTGNGVDGNTIYF
>NA|NA|TRBV28|TRBJ1-2
TGTGCCAGCAGCCTCATAATGGGGGGTATTAACTATGGCTACACCTTC
CASSLIMGGINYGYTF
>NA|NA|TRBV2|TRBJ2-5
TGTGCCAGCAAACGGACGAGCCGACAAGAGACCCAGTACTTC
CASKRTSRQETQYF
>TRBD2|once|TRBV10-2|TRBJ2-2
TGCGCCAGCACCACTAGACTAGCGGGAGGTAACACCGGGGAGCTGTTTTTT
CASTTRLAGGNTGELFF
>TRBD1|NA|TRBV29-1|TRBJ1-1
TGCAGCGTTGGGGCCCGACAGGGCACTGAAGCTTTCTTT
CSVGARQGTEAFF